Shown below are 26 T cell receptor beta chains from a single sample sequenced in a study of T cell responses to AZD1222 COVID-19 vaccine. Method: immunoSEQ multiplex PCR; TCRdb's copy keeps in-frame clones and lacks some. The sample lists about 88,000 clones; roughly 91% were seen once. The sample was peripheral blood, taken 28 days after the second AZD1222 dose. The receptor source for this set is an adult who received the AZD1222 COVID-19 vaccine.

The V call is TRBV5-1, the J call TRBJ1-1; a weak D match, TRBD1 (6 bases). V gave up 7 bases and J gave up 0 bases, with 13 bases separating them. Germline V gene lookup returns CDR1 SGHRS and CDR2 YFSETQ. The CDR3 loop spans 14 amino acids. The DNA for the CDR3 is TGCGCCAGCTCCTACAGGGACTTGAACACTGAAGCTTTCTTT. Residues: CASSYRDLNTEAFF.

The chain has TRBV10-3 and TRBJ2-1; 7 bases line up with TRBD1. Per germline, CDR1 ENHRY and CDR2 SYGVKD. This CDR3 spans 15 amino acids. The trim removed 10 bases at V and 0 bases at J, leaving 9 bases unmatched. The CDR3 bases are TGTGCCACAAGGGGACAGCAGAGCTCCTACAATGAGCAGTTCTTC. It translates to CATRGQQSSYNEQFF.

This chain links TRBV27 with TRBJ2-5, with D unresolved. Germline CDR1 and CDR2: MNHEY and SMNVEV (reference sequence). V lost 5 bases and J 2 bases, leaving 18 bases between the germline ends. The CDR3 runs 16 residues. DNA of the CDR3: TGTGCCAGCAGTCGACACCCCCTTACGGTACAAGAGACCCAGTACTTC. Amino acid sequence: CASSRHPLTVQETQYF.

The CDR3 sequence: CASSDLAYGNYGYTF. The DNA of the CDR3 is TGTGCCAGCAGTGATTTGGCCTACGGAAACTATGGCTACACCTTC. The rearrangement links TRBV6-1 to TRBJ1-2; D gene uncertain. Germline values: CDR1 MNHNS, CDR2 SASEGT. V shed 3 bases and J shed 2 bases, with 13 bases lying between them. This CDR3 comprises 15 residues.

The V call is TRBV19, the J call TRBJ2-7; no clear D gene. Trimming took 5 bases from V and 7 from J, leaving 21 bases between them. CDR3 size: 15 residues. The germline V gene has CDR1 LNHDA and CDR2 SQIVND (reference sequence). Here the CDR3 DNA reads TGTGCCAGTAGTTCCGGACCAGCTGGTTTCGGGGAGCAGTACTTC. It is translated as CASSSGPAGFGEQYF.

The chain combines TRBV25-1 with TRBJ1-2; D remains ambiguous. Germline CDR1 is MGHDK and CDR2 is SYGVNS. V gave up 4 bases and J gave up 7 bases, with 13 bases separating them. The CDR3 consists of 13 residues. DNA of the CDR3: TGTGCCAGCAGTGGCACCGAAAGGAGTGGCTACACCTTC. This encodes CASSGTERSGYTF.

Only one count was recorded for this clone. The chain joins TRBV18 to TRBJ1-1, with D perhaps TRBD1 (5 bases). Germline assignment: CDR1 KGHSH and CDR2 LQKENI. CDR3 length: 15 residues. With 3 bases removed from V and 0 bases from J, the gap between germline ends came to 11 bases. The CDR3 DNA reads TGTGCCAGCTCACCCCTAGACAGCATGAACACTGAAGCTTTCTTT. Translating it yields CASSPLDSMNTEAFF. Full variable domain (remainder filled in from reference TRBV18 and TRBJ1-1): NAGVMQNPRHLVRRRGQEARLRCSPMKGHSHVYWYRQLPEEGLKFMVYLQKENIIDESGMPKERFSAEFPKEGPSILRIQQVVRGDSAAYFCASSPLDSMNTEAFFGQGTRLTVV.

This chain connects TRBV11-1 to TRBJ1-5; D gene unclear. The CDR3 has 13 amino acids. Looked up from germline, CDR1 is SGHAT and CDR2 is FQDESV (reference sequence). Deletions cut 5 bases from V and 9 bases from J, with 14 bases between. CDR3 loop: CASSPDTLGPQHF. The CDR3 DNA sequence: TGTGCCAGCAGCCCCGACACACTGGGGCCCCAGCATTTT.

V usage is TRBV4-1 and J usage is TRBJ2-7, with 10 bases aligning to TRBD1. CDR3 length: 15 residues. The germline gives CDR1 MGHRA, CDR2 YSYEKL. Germline trimming cut 3 bases from V and 3 bases from J; bases unmatched to any gene: 5. The DNA for the CDR3 is TGCGCCAGCAGCCACCCGGGACAGGGGCACTACGAGCAGTACTTC. It encodes CASSHPGQGHYEQYF.

The chain combines TRBV19 with TRBJ1-2, with D maybe TRBD1 (6 bases). Germline V gene sequence: CDR1 LNHDA, CDR2 SQIVND (reference sequence). V lost 3 bases to trimming and J lost 7 bases, with 18 bases between them. CDR3 size: 15 residues. The CDR3 here is CASSIRGQPTTGYTF. The DNA for the CDR3 is TGTGCCAGTAGTATTCGGGGGCAGCCAACAACTGGCTACACCTTC.

The chain couples TRBV3-1 (or the pseudogene TRBV3-2) to TRBJ1-1; the D is unclear. Germline loops: CDR1 LGHDT, CDR2 YNNKEL (reference sequence). This CDR3 region has 12 residues. The V gene lost 0 bases and the J gene lost 12 bases, with 11 bases spanning the gap. CDR3 nucleotides: TGTGCCAGCAGCCAAGAATCTACGGGGACTTTCTTT. Translated: CASSQESTGTFF.

The chain is built from TRBV7-3 and TRBJ2-2, with 9 bases lining up with TRBD1. This CDR3 has 17 residues. The J segment lost 4 bases and the V segment lost 5 bases, leaving 11 bases of the junction unmatched. Per germline, CDR1 SGHTA and CDR2 FQGTGA. CDR3 loop: CASSRSSDRGATGELFF. CDR3 DNA sequence: TGTGCCAGCAGCCGAAGCTCGGACAGGGGCGCCACCGGGGAGCTGTTTTTT.

This clone was detected only once. CDR3 protein: CASSIGLVVDEQYF. CDR3 bases: TGTGCCAGTAGTATCGGACTAGTCGTGGACGAGCAGTACTTC. The chain combines TRBV19 with TRBJ2-7, with 7 bases matching TRBD2. Germline assignment: CDR1 LNHDA and CDR2 SQIVND (reference sequence). The CDR3 is made up of 14 amino acids. With V trimmed by 3 bases and J by 5 bases, 7 bases remained unmatched.

The chain has TRBV7-2 and TRBJ1-2; D unclear. The germline gives CDR1 SGHTA, CDR2 FQGNSA. This CDR3 has 13 residues. Trimming cost V 1 base and J 3 bases, with 6 bases left between them. The CDR3 reads CASSLGGDYGYTF. DNA of the CDR3: TGTGCCAGCAGCTTAGGCGGAGACTATGGCTACACCTTC.

The genes are TRBV5-1 and TRBJ1-2; perhaps TRBD1 as D (6 bases). The germline CDR1 and CDR2 sequences are SGHRS and YFSETQ. V lost 4 bases to trimming and J lost 8 bases, with 21 bases between them. The CDR3 is 15 amino acids. DNA for the CDR3: TGCGCCAGCAGCATACAGGGTTCAGCAGGATCCGGCTACACCTTC. Translation gives CASSIQGSAGSGYTF.

CDR3 residues: CASSSAGARYNEQFF. In nucleotides, the CDR3 is TGTGCCAGCTCATCAGCTGGGGCCCGGTACAATGAGCAGTTCTTC. The chain combines TRBV18 with TRBJ2-1, with D possibly matching TRBD1 (5 bases). Trimming pared 5 bases from V and 4 bases from J, leaving 15 bases between. Germline V gene data show CDR1 as KGHSH and CDR2 as LQKENI. The CDR3 is made up of 15 amino acids.

This chain links TRBV18 with TRBJ2-5, with D perhaps being TRBD1 or TRBD2 (6 bases each). CDR1 and CDR2 from the germline V gene are KGHSH and LQKENI. This CDR3 is built from 15 residues. Trimming took 3 bases from V and 5 from J, leaving 16 bases between them. In nucleotides, the CDR3 is TGTGCCAGCTCACCTCGACTCGGGGGCTGGGAGACCCAGTACTTC. Amino acids: CASSPRLGGWETQYF.

The rearrangement uses TRBV5-1 and TRBJ2-3; D remains unclear. The CDR3 spans 14 residues. CDR1 is SGHRS, CDR2 YFSETQ, per germline. The V gene lost 0 bases and the J gene lost 4 bases, with 9 bases spanning the gap. CDR3 in amino acids: CASSLAAGSDTQYF. In DNA, the CDR3 is TGCGCCAGCAGCTTGGCCGCAGGTTCAGATACGCAGTATTTT. The whole variable domain, remainder taken from reference TRBV5-1 and TRBJ2-3, is KAGVTQTPRYLIKTRGQQVTLSCSPISGHRSVSWYQQTPGQGLQFLFEYFSETQRNKGNFPGRFSGRQFSNSRSEMNVSTLELGDSALYLCASSLAAGSDTQYFGPGTRLTVL.

The chain couples TRBV6-6 to TRBJ1-5; the D gene is possibly TRBD1 (5 bases). V dropped 6 bases and J dropped 2 bases, with 11 bases sitting between them. In germline, CDR1 is MNHNY, CDR2 SVGAGI (reference sequence). CDR3 length: 14 amino acids. The chain's CDR3 is CASSADSGNQPQHF. CDR3 nucleotides: TGTGCCAGCAGCGCCGACAGCGGCAATCAGCCCCAGCATTTT.

This chain's CDR3 is CASITQGRKEKLFF. The CDR3 coding sequence is TGCGCCAGCATTACCCAGGGACGGAAGGAAAAACTGTTTTTT. The chain joins TRBV23-1 to TRBJ1-4, with TRBD1 as a possible D gene (5 bases). TRBV23-1 counts as an open reading frame of uncertain function. V gave up 7 bases and J gave up 8 bases, with 17 bases separating them. The CDR3 consists of 14 residues.

The CDR3 DNA reads as TGCGCCAGCAGCCCGGTTGTGGCAGAGACCCAGTACTTC. This translates into CASSPVVAETQYF. V gene TRBV4-1 combines with J gene TRBJ2-5, with no clear D. V lost 4 bases to trimming and J lost 4 bases, with 10 bases between them. This CDR3 spans 13 amino acids. Germline V gene data show CDR1 as MGHRA and CDR2 as YSYEKL.

This rearrangement joins TRBV4-1 to TRBJ1-5, with D possibly TRBD1 on 5 matching bases. This CDR3 contains 12 residues. The ends were cut back, 3 bases at V and 9 bases at J, with 9 bases in the middle. Germline CDR1 is MGHRA and CDR2 is YSYEKL. The CDR3: CASSQGGGPQHF. The CDR3 bases are TGCGCCAGCAGCCAGGGGGGAGGGCCCCAGCATTTT.

This clone was seen only a few times. CDR3 sequence (DNA): TGTGCCAGCAGCCGATGGACAGGGTGGAACTATGGCTACACCTTC. Translation: CASSRWTGWNYGYTF. V usage is TRBV14 and J usage is TRBJ1-2, with TRBD1 matching over 8 bases. This CDR3 is 15 amino acids long. Germline V CDR1 and CDR2: SGHDN, FVKESK. The V segment lost 4 bases and the J segment 2 bases; nucleotides outside the gene matches: 6.

The chain has TRBV19 and TRBJ1-1; D might be TRBD1 (6 bases). CDR1 and CDR2 (germline): LNHDA, SQIVND (reference sequence). The V gene lost 5 bases and the J gene lost 1 base, with 17 bases spanning the gap. This CDR3 spans 16 amino acids. The CDR3 reads CASSGLLTGQNTEAFF. CDR3 DNA: TGTGCCAGTAGTGGGCTCTTGACGGGACAGAACACTGAAGCTTTCTTT.

The V and J genes are TRBV12-3 or TRBV12-4 and TRBJ1-1; no reliable D call. CDR3 length: 13 amino acids. Trimming took 3 bases from V and 5 from J, leaving 10 bases between them. In nucleotides, the CDR3 is TGTGCCAGCAGTTTGGAGGGCCGGACTGAAGCTTTCTTT. It specifies CASSLEGRTEAFF.

This clone was recorded only once. The chain is built from TRBV21-1 and TRBJ2-2; the table calls TRBD1, which could not be checked here. TRBV21-1 is a listed pseudogene. The CDR3 extends over 16 amino acids. The CDR3 DNA is TGTGCCAGCAGCAAAGCGGGACAGGGGAACACCGGGGAGCTGTTTTTT. Encoded protein: CASSKAGQGNTGELFF.